The rows below give T cell receptor beta chains drawn from one sample of a study of PD-1 blockade in classical Hodgkin lymphoma. Profiled with immunoSEQ multiplex PCR; TCRdb holds only in-frame clones, not every one. The sample records 50,000 or so clones, around 78% being singletons. The specimen comprised peripheral blood mononuclear cells (PBMCs), sampled before the second cycle of nivolumab. The receptors were sampled from a human donor with classical Hodgkin lymphoma. The CDR3 runs from the conserved cysteine through the conserved F or W. The D gene is left open where the match is weak. The size entry is marked missing in some rows and otherwise reads once, few, many or a size class.

>TRBD2|-|TRBJ2-1|TRBV18
CASSPLAGDQNEQFF
TGTGCCAGCTCACCCCTAGCGGGAGATCAAAATGAGCAGTTCTTC
>TRBD1|-|TRBJ2-2|TRBV6-5
CASSTPGQGVGELFF
TGTGCCAGCAGTACACCGGGACAGGGGGTCGGGGAGCTGTTTTTT
>-|-|TRBJ2-5|TRBV6-5
CASSPRGKETQYF
TGTGCCAGCAGTCCCCGGGGGAAGGAGACCCAGTACTTC
>TRBD1|-|TRBJ1-2|TRBV28
CASRPVRTGKNDGYTF
TGTGCCAGCAGGCCTGTAAGGACAGGGAAAAACGATGGCTACACCTTC
>-|few|TRBJ2-2|TRBV6-5
CASSYTRINTGELFF
TGTGCCAGCAGTTACACTCGGATCAACACCGGGGAGCTGTTTTTT
>-|-|TRBJ2-5|TRBV7-3
CASSSTFGTQYF
TGTGCCAGCAGCTCGACTTTTGGGACCCAGTACTTC
>-|-|TRBJ2-3|TRBV7-2
CASTSRTLGDGEPDTQYF
TGTGCCAGCACGAGCCGGACGTTAGGGGACGGCGAGCCAGATACGCAGTATTTT
>-|-|TRBJ1-2|TRBV5-8
CASSLGVEGYTF
TGTGCCAGCAGCTTGGGAGTGGAGGGCTACACCTTC
>-|few|TRBJ2-3|TRBV5-1
CASSWTRSDTQYF
TGCGCCAGCAGCTGGACCCGCTCAGATACGCAGTATTTT
>TRBD1|-|TRBJ2-7|TRBV12-5
CASSTGPTYEQYF
TGTGCTAGTTCGACAGGGCCCACCTACGAGCAGTACTTC
>TRBD2|-|TRBJ2-1|TRBV25-1
CASSEVAGQRGDNEQFF
TGTGCCAGCAGTGAAGTAGCGGGACAACGGGGGGACAATGAGCAGTTCTTC
>TRBD1|-|TRBJ1-1|TRBV29-1
CSVGLQGYTEAFF
TGCAGCGTTGGCCTACAGGGGTACACTGAAGCTTTCTTT
>-|-|TRBJ1-1|TRBV6-5
CASSYSGLQGEAFF
TGTGCCAGCAGTTACTCCGGGCTGCAGGGGGAAGCTTTCTTT
>TRBD1|-|TRBJ1-1|TRBV7-2
CASSFRDSMTEAFF
TGTGCCAGCAGCTTCCGGGACAGTATGACTGAAGCTTTCTTT
>-|few|TRBJ2-1|TRBV5-1
CASSYSNEQFF
TGCGCCAGCAGCTATTCCAATGAGCAGTTCTTC
>TRBD2|medium-sized|TRBJ2-7|TRBV27
CASSLSLAGGPEQYF
TGTGCCAGCAGTTTATCCCTAGCGGGAGGGCCCGAGCAGTACTTC
>-|-|TRBJ2-6|TRBV28
CASSYELSGANVLTF
TGTGCCAGCAGCTACGAACTCTCTGGGGCCAACGTCCTGACTTTC
>-|-|TRBJ1-2|TRBV10-3
CAISESNNLLANYGYTF
TGTGCCATCAGTGAGTCAAACAACCTGTTAGCTAACTATGGCTACACCTTC
>-|-|TRBJ1-3|TRBV7-2
CASSLVGFNGNTIYF
TGTGCCAGCAGCTTAGTTGGGTTTAATGGAAACACCATATATTTT
>-|-|TRBJ1-1|TRBV18
CASSPTDKNTEAFF
TGTGCCAGCTCACCAACAGATAAGAACACTGAAGCTTTCTTT
>-|-|TRBJ1-2|TRBV5-4
CASSQDPKAGYGYTF
TGTGCCAGCAGCCAAGATCCCAAAGCGGGTTATGGCTACACCTTC
>-|-|TRBJ1-5|TRBV18
CASSPPIQAGSQPQHF
TGTGCCAGCTCACCACCGATCCAGGCAGGGAGTCAGCCCCAGCATTTT
>TRBD2|few|TRBJ2-7|TRBV28
CASSLGIGLAGGSEQYF
TGTGCCAGCAGTTTAGGTATTGGACTAGCGGGAGGGTCTGAGCAGTACTTC
>-|-|TRBJ2-7|TRBV10-1
CASTPGWDYIYEQYF
TGCGCCAGCACCCCGGGGTGGGATTATATCTACGAGCAGTACTTC
>-|-|TRBJ2-2|TRBV19
CASSRVPGGNTGELFF
TGTGCCAGTAGTAGGGTGCCCGGGGGTAACACCGGGGAGCTGTTTTTT
>-|-|TRBJ1-2|TRBV5-8
CASSLGQGRGEFYGYTF
TGTGCCAGCAGCTTGGGTCAGGGCAGGGGAGAGTTCTATGGCTACACCTTC
>-|-|TRBJ2-7|TRBV27
CASSSNRNSYEQYF
TGTGCCAGCAGTTCAAACAGGAATTCTTACGAGCAGTACTTC
>-|-|TRBJ2-7|TRBV5-1
CASSPGMRASEQYF
TGCGCCAGCAGCCCGGGGATGCGGGCCTCAGAGCAGTACTTC
>-|-|TRBJ2-2|TRBV7-9
CASSLAARGELFF
TGTGCCAGCAGCTTAGCAGCTAGGGGGGAGCTGTTTTTT
>TRBD1|-|TRBJ1-5|TRBV6-5
CASRTGASQPQHF
TGTGCCAGTCGAACAGGGGCTAGTCAGCCCCAGCATTTT
>TRBD1|few|TRBJ1-2|TRBV19
CASSIQDRASGSYTF
TGTGCCAGTAGTATCCAGGACAGGGCAAGTGGGAGCTACACCTTC
>-|-|TRBJ1-1|TRBV7-9
CASSSTDRNTEAFF
TGTGCCAGCAGCTCGACCGACAGAAACACTGAAGCTTTCTTT
>TRBD1|-|TRBJ1-5|TRBV9
CASSVGTGTQPQHF
TGTGCCAGCAGCGTCGGGACAGGGACGCAGCCCCAGCATTTT
>-|-|TRBJ1-1|TRBV21-1
CASSVRGSNTEAFF
TGTGCCAGCAGCGTGCGCGGATCGAACACTGAAGCTTTCTTT
>TRBD2|-|TRBJ2-2|TRBV27
CASSLSILAGGGTGELFF
TGTGCCAGCAGTTTATCGATTCTAGCGGGAGGGGGCACCGGGGAGCTGTTTTTT
>-|-|TRBJ2-2|TRBV7-3
CASSLIVSQGYTGELFF
TGTGCCAGCAGCTTAATAGTTTCGCAGGGTTACACCGGGGAGCTGTTTTTT
>TRBD1|-|TRBJ1-1|TRBV6-1
CASRDRAVTEAFF
TGTGCCAGCAGGGACAGGGCTGTCACTGAAGCTTTCTTT
>-|-|TRBJ2-6|TRBV6-1
CASSEALHSGANVLTF
TGTGCCAGCAGTGAAGCGCTTCACTCTGGGGCCAACGTCCTGACTTTC
>TRBD2|-|TRBJ2-7|TRBV19
CASSVSGTSVTYEQYF
TGTGCCAGTAGTGTGTCCGGGACTAGCGTTACCTACGAGCAGTACTTC
>-|large|TRBJ1-1|TRBV7-9
CASSLDRTIPNSNTEAFF
TGTGCCAGCAGCTTGGACCGAACCATCCCAAACTCGAACACTGAAGCTTTCTTT
>-|-|TRBJ2-2|TRBV11-3
CASSLELNTGELFF
TGTGCCAGCAGCTTAGAACTAAACACCGGGGAGCTGTTTTTT
>-|-|TRBJ1-3|TRBV14
CASTGDSGNTIYF
TGTGCCAGCACCGGCGATTCTGGAAACACCATATATTTT
>TRBD1|-|TRBJ1-1|TRBV29-1
CSVGKQGHTEAFF
TGCAGCGTTGGGAAACAGGGGCACACTGAAGCTTTCTTT
>-|-|TRBJ2-5|TRBV2
CASTPPGATQYF
TGTGCCAGCACGCCCCCGGGTGCGACCCAGTACTTC
>-|-|TRBJ1-4|TRBV2
CASSRQPATNEKLFF
TGTGCCAGCAGTAGACAGCCTGCAACTAATGAAAAACTGTTTTTT
>-|-|TRBJ1-4|TRBV27
CASSGQNNEKLFF
TGTGCCAGCAGTGGACAGAATAATGAAAAACTGTTTTTT
>TRBD1|-|TRBJ2-7|TRBV18
CASGQGTEYEQYF
TGTGCCAGCGGACAGGGTACGGAATACGAGCAGTACTTC
>TRBD1|-|TRBJ1-1|TRBV10-3
CAIRGQGAITEAFF
TGTGCCATCAGGGGACAGGGGGCGATCACTGAAGCTTTCTTT
>TRBD1|few|TRBJ2-7|TRBV19
CASSTAGTGGEQYF
TGTGCCAGTAGTACAGCCGGGACAGGGGGGGAGCAGTACTTC
>TRBD2|-|TRBJ2-1|TRBV6-1
CASRAGLAGYNEQFF
TGTGCCAGCAGGGCCGGACTAGCGGGATACAATGAGCAGTTCTTC
>TRBD2|-|TRBJ2-5|TRBV5-6
CASSLGGLSGETQYF
TGTGCCAGCAGCTTGGGGGGACTATCTGGGGAGACCCAGTACTTC
>-|-|TRBJ2-4|TRBV9
CASSVEVFSTDLAKNIQYF
TGTGCCAGCAGCGTAGAGGTGTTCAGTACAGATCTAGCCAAAAACATTCAGTACTTC